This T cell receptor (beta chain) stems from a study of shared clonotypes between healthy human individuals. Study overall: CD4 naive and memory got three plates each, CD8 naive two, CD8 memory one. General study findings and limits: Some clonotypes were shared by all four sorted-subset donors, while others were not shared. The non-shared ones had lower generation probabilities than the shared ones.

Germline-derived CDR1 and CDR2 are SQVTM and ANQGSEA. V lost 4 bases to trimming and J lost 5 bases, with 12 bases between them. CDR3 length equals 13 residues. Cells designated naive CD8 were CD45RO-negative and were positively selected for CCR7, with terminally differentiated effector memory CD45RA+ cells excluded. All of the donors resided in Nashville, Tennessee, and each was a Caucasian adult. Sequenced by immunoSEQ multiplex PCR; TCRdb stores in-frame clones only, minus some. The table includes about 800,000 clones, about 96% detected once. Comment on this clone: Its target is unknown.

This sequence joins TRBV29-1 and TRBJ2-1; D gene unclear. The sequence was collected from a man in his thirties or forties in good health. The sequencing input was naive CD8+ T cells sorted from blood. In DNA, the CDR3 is TGCAGCGTTGGCCCAGTGGGTGACAATGAGCAGTTCTTC. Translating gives CSVGPVGDNEQFF.